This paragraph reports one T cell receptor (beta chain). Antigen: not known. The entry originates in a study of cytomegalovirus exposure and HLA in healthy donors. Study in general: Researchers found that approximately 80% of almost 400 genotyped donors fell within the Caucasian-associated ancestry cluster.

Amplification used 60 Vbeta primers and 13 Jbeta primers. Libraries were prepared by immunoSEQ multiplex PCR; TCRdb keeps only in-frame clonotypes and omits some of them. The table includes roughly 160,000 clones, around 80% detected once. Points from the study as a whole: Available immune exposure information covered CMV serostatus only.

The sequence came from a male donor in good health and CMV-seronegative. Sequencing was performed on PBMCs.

The DNA for the CDR3 is TGTGCCAGCAGCCAGTCTGCAGGGTGGGAACAGCCCCAGCATTTT. It encodes CASSQSAGWEQPQHF. This chain links TRBV4-2 with TRBJ1-5, with D possibly matching TRBD1 (5 bases). Germline V gene sequence: CDR1 LGHNA, CDR2 YNFKEQ. Trimming shortened V by 3 bases and J by 7 bases, and 16 bases separated the two germline ends. The CDR3 loop spans 15 amino acids.